The rows below give T cell receptor beta chains drawn from one sample of a study of shared clonotypes between healthy human individuals. Generated by immunoSEQ multiplex PCR, the TCRdb table keeps only in-frame clones and is missing some. The data show a few million clones, 85% to 95% seen once. The sequenced sample was naive CD4+ T cells sorted from blood. These receptors were taken from a man between 18 and 35 years old in good health. The CDR3 runs from the conserved cysteine through the conserved F or W. D genes are given only for firm matches. Clone size is not always given. Where it is, it says once, few, many or a class for expanded clones.

abundance	v_gene	d_gene	j_gene	CDR3aa	CDR3nt
once	TRBV16	TRBD1	TRBJ1-5	CASSLTGGGQPQHF	TGTGCCAGCAGCCTCACAGGGGGCGGTCAGCCCCAGCATTTT
NA	TRBV14	NA	TRBJ1-1	CASSQMQGGTEAFF	TGTGCCAGCAGCCAAATGCAGGGAGGGACTGAAGCTTTCTTT
NA	TRBV11-2	TRBD2	TRBJ2-5	CASSPRGVGETQYF	TGTGCCAGCAGCCCCCGGGGGGTAGGGGAGACCCAGTACTTC
once	TRBV5-1	NA	TRBJ1-3	CASSTGQPLNPSGNTIYF	TGCGCCAGCAGCACCGGACAGCCCCTCAATCCCTCTGGAAACACCATATATTTT
NA	TRBV9	TRBD2	TRBJ2-1	CASSPTSGTENEQFF	TGTGCCAGCAGCCCGACTAGCGGGACTGAGAATGAGCAGTTCTTC
NA	TRBV15	TRBD1	TRBJ2-7	CATSGGQGAAYEQYF	TGTGCCACCAGCGGGGGACAGGGGGCCGCTTACGAGCAGTACTTC
NA	TRBV19	TRBD1	TRBJ1-4	CASSKLQGAPNEKLFF	TGTGCCAGTAGTAAACTCCAGGGGGCTCCTAATGAAAAACTGTTTTTT
NA	TRBV5-1	NA	TRBJ2-2	CASSLPGLTGELFF	TGCGCCAGCAGCTTACCAGGGCTCACCGGGGAGCTGTTTTTT
NA	TRBV18	NA	TRBJ2-2	CASSPSPFPTGELFF	TGTGCCAGCTCACCGAGTCCGTTTCCCACCGGGGAGCTGTTTTTT
NA	TRBV7-2	NA	TRBJ1-1	CASSAKQGTTEAFF	TGTGCCAGCAGCGCCAAACAAGGTACCACTGAAGCTTTCTTT
once	TRBV25-1	NA	TRBJ2-6	CASSRGGANVLTF	TGTGCCAGCAGTAGGGGTGGGGCCAACGTCCTGACTTTC
NA	TRBV21-1	NA	TRBJ2-3	CASSKAASEGTDTQYF	TGTGCCAGCAGCAAAGCGGCTAGCGAGGGCACAGATACGCAGTATTTT
few	TRBV10-3	NA	TRBJ1-5	CAISRDFNQPQHF	TGTGCCATCAGTCGGGACTTCAATCAGCCCCAGCATTTT
NA	TRBV5-1	NA	TRBJ1-4	CASSSSGSNEKLFF	TGCGCCAGCAGCTCCAGCGGAAGTAATGAAAAACTGTTTTTT
NA	TRBV11-2	TRBD2	TRBJ2-7	CASSLVPGGYEQYF	TGTGCCAGCAGCTTAGTGCCGGGAGGCTACGAGCAGTACTTC
NA	TRBV7-2	TRBD1	TRBJ2-7	CASSIRQGTYEQYF	TGTGCCAGCAGCATTCGACAGGGTACCTACGAGCAGTACTTC
NA	TRBV9	NA	TRBJ1-2	CASSPMTESYGYTF	TGTGCCAGCAGCCCCATGACAGAATCTTATGGCTACACCTTC
few	TRBV2	NA	TRBJ2-7	CASSEERGAEQYF	TGTGCCAGCAGTGAAGAAAGGGGGGCTGAGCAGTACTTC
NA	TRBV18	NA	TRBJ2-2	CASSSQGAGELFF	TGTGCCAGCTCATCACAGGGTGCCGGGGAGCTGTTTTTT
NA	TRBV5-1	NA	TRBJ2-7	CASSLDGRTYEQYF	TGCGCCAGCAGCTTGGACGGCCGTACCTACGAGCAGTACTTC
NA	TRBV6-6	TRBD1	TRBJ2-7	CASRPRDRGYEQYF	TGTGCCAGCAGGCCCCGGGACAGGGGTTACGAGCAGTACTTC
NA	TRBV6-6	NA	TRBJ1-6	CASSSGDFPLHF	TGTGCCAGCAGTTCCGGGGATTTCCCCCTCCACTTT
NA	TRBV6-4	NA	TRBJ1-1	CASSDGEGTEAFF	TGTGCCAGCAGTGACGGGGAGGGCACTGAAGCTTTCTTT
NA	TRBV4-1	NA	TRBJ2-2	CASSQEPSPNTGELFF	TGCGCCAGCAGCCAAGAACCTAGCCCGAACACCGGGGAGCTGTTTTTT
NA	TRBV19	TRBD2	TRBJ2-3	CASKAGGADTQYF	TGTGCCAGCAAAGCGGGAGGGGCAGATACGCAGTATTTT